The text below deals with one T cell receptor beta chain. Its antigen has not been determined. The input lacks base qualities; no much larger clone sits a single base away. The immunoSEQ Assay, a bias-controlled multiplex PCR, was used to amplify TCRbeta CDR3 regions from genomic DNA. On the study's bioinformatics: Nucleated cell counts per sample were estimated from amplification of reference gene primers within the assay. To quantify the absolute abundance of each unique TCRbeta CDR3 rearrangement, sequence reads were collapsed and filtered. Productive Simpson clonality was computed per sample as the square root of Simpson's diversity index over productive rearrangements. What TCRdb holds here is the immuneACCESS table cut down to in-frame rearrangements. Part of the clones is not present; checked against another copy, under half of the missing clones reflect an unresolved V gene, and the others are unexplained. Clonal size and the V and J genes are those of that table, whereas D and trimming came from the DNA. The table for this sample lists around 450,000 clones; 80% to 90% of them were counted only once. Roughly 4% of the sample belongs to the ten largest clones.

This specimen comes from a study of blood T cell repertoires in COVID-19 (dated by TCRdb to about 2020). With regard to the full study: Samples covering the acute and convalescent phases of COVID-19 were provided by collaborators in the United States, Italy and Spain. The sample metadata nearly always contained a de-identified subject ID, COVID-19 status, age in years and sex. Where available, HLA class I and class II types were taken from metadata supplied by the sample provider and were not determined by assay-based typing. The material from the prospective study consisted of cDNA or gDNA derived from T cells, B-cell-depleted T cells, or PBMCs. The dataset comprised deeply sampled blood TCRbeta repertoires from subjects exposed to, actively infected with, or recovered from COVID-19. The samples were drawn from the first 160 participants of the ongoing ImmuneRACE study and from about 1,200 subjects provided by 6 global collaborators. The repertoires were released in a freely available public database intended as a resource for research on the immune response to SARS-CoV-2. Paper-wide results and their limitations: Clinical and demographic metadata were provided uncurated, with the amount varying by source and participant.

Collaborating institutions collected whole blood in K2EDTA tubes following their own protocols. For TCRbeta analysis, collaborator samples were shipped as frozen whole blood, as isolated PBMCs, or as DNA extracted from either sample type. From cysteine to phenylalanine, the CDR3 is 15 amino acids long. Of the read, only the CDR3 DNA is kept; its 45 bases are in frame from base 1. Trimming costs V 4 bases and J 7 bases, and their ends lie 20 bases apart. The CDR1 and CDR2 encoded by the germline V gene are SGHRS and YFSETQ. The receptor was derived from a woman under 40 with acute or convalescent COVID-19. Sequencing was performed on peripheral blood. Rearrangement joined TRBV5-1 to TRBJ1-2; no D gene call is confident. The DNA sequence is TGCGCCAGCAGCACCGTCCACCAAGCGGTTGGTGGCTACACCTTC. Translated, this is CASSTVHQAVGGYTF.